Only a few counts were recorded for the clone carrying this T cell receptor beta chain. Amplified TCR beta CDR3 regions derived from RNA transcripts. With the HTBI primer set, the TCR CDR3 went through a first round of RT-PCR. TCRdb ran MiXCR on the multiplex PCR reads and lists one entry per CDR3 protein. The data hold under 350,000 distinct CDR3 sequences, with roughly 20% observed a single time. This sample stems from a study of T cells in Graves' hyperthyroidism and ophthalmopathy. Trimming cost V 5 bases and J 6 bases; bases outside gene matches: 8. Germline V lookup: CDR1 MNHNS, CDR2 SASEGT. This CDR3 has 15 residues.

The source is a woman aged 45-59 years with Graves' hyperthyroidism. Sequencing was performed on blood. The chain combines TRBV6-1 with TRBJ2-3; 10 nucleotides line up with TRBD2. CDR3 in amino acids: CASSISSGGPDTQYF. CDR3 nucleotide sequence: TGTGCCAGCAGTATCAGTAGCGGGGGGCCTGATACGCAGTATTTT.